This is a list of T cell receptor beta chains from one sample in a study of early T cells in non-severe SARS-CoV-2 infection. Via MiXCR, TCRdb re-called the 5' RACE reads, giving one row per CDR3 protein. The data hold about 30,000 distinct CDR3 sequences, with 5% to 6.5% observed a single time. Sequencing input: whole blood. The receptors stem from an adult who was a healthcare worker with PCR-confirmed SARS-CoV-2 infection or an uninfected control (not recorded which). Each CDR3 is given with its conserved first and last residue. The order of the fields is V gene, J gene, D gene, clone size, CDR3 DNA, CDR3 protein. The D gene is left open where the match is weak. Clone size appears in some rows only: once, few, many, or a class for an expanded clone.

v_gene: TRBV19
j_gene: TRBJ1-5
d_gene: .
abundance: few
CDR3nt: TGTGCCAGTAAATCAGGGGAGGGTAGCAATCAGCCCCAGCATTTT
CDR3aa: CASKSGEGSNQPQHF

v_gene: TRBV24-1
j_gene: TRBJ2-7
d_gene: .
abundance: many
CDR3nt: TGTGCCACCAGTGAACTGTGGGAGCAGTACTTC
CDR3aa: CATSELWEQYF

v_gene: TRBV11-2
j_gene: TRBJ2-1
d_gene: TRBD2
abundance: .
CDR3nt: TGTACCAGCAGCCAGGGTGTCGCGGGAGATAATGAGCAGTTCTTC
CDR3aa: CTSSQGVAGDNEQFF

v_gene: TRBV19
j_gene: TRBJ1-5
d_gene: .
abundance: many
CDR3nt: TGTGCCAGTAGTTGGACGGATAATAGCAATCAGCCCCAGCATTTT
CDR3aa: CASSWTDNSNQPQHF

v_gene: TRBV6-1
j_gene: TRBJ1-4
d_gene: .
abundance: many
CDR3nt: TGTGCCAGCAGTGAATTCCGGGGGAATAATGAAAAACTGTTTTTT
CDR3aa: CASSEFRGNNEKLFF

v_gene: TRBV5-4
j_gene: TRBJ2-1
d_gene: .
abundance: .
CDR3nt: TGTGCCAGCAGCTCCTACCTCGAGGTTGAGCAGTTCTTC
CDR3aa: CASSSYLEVEQFF

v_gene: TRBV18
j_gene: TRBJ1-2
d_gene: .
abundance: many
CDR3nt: TGTGCCAGCTCACCCCTCGGAGCAGGGGAATATGGCTACACCTTC
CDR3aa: CASSPLGAGEYGYTF

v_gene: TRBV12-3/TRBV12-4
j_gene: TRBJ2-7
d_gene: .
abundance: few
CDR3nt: TGTGCCAGCAGCTTACGACTACTATCCTACGAGCAGTACTTC
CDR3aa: CASSLRLLSYEQYF

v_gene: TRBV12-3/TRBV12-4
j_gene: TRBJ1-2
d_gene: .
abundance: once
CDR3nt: TGTGCCAGCAGTTTAGGGACGGAACGTGGCTACACCTTC
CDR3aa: CASSLGTERGYTF

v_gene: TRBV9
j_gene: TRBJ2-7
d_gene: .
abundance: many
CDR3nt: TGTGCCAGCAGTCCCGGGCAGGGGCGATCCTACGAGCAGTACTTC
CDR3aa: CASSPGQGRSYEQYF

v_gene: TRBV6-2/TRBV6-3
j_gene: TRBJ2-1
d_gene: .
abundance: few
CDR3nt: TGTGCCAGCAGTTACTCGAGCAATGAGCAGTTCTTC
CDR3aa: CASSYSSNEQFF

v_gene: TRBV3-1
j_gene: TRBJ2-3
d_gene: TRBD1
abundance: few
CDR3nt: TGTGCCAGCAGCCAAAGCAGGGGGGATACGCAGTATTTT
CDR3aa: CASSQSRGDTQYF

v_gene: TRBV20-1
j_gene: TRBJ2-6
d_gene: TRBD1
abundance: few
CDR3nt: TGCAGTGCTAGCCCAGGGGGCGGACCTGGGGCCAACGTCCTGACTTTC
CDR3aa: CSASPGGGPGANVLTF

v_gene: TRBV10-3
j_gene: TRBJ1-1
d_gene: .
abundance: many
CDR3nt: TGTGCCATCAGTGATCCCGACACGGGGGGCACTGAAGCTTTCTTT
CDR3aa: CAISDPDTGGTEAFF

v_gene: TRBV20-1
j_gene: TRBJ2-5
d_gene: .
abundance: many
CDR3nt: TGCAGCCCCTTGCGGCAAGAGACCCAGTACTTC
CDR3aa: CSPLRQETQYF

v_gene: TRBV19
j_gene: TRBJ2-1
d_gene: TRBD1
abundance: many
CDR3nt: TGTGCCAGTAGTCTGGGACAGGGTGAAAGAGAGCAGTTCTTC
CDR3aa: CASSLGQGEREQFF

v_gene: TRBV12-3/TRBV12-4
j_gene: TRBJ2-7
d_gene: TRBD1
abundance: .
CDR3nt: TGTGCCAGCAGGACCGGGACAGCGGACAGTTCCGAGCAGTACTTC
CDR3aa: CASRTGTADSSEQYF

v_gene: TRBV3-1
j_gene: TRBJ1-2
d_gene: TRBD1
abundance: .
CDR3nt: TGTGCCAGCAGCCCCGCGGGACAGAGTAACGACTATGGCTACACCTTC
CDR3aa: CASSPAGQSNDYGYTF

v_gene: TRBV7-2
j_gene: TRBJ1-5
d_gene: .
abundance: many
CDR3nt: TGTGCCAGCAGCTCCGGACGGTTCAATCAGCCCCAGCATTTT
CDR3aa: CASSSGRFNQPQHF

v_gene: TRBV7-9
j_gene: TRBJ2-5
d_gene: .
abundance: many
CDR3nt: TGTGCCAGCAGCTCGACTCAGCACGAGACCCAGTACTTC
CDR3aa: CASSSTQHETQYF

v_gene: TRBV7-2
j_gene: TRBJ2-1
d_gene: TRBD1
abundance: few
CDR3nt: TGTGCCAGCAGAGCTTACCCCGTTGGGACAGGGTACAATGAGCAGTTCTTC
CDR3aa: CASRAYPVGTGYNEQFF

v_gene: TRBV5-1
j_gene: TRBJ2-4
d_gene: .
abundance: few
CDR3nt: TGCGCCAGCAGCCAATACAGGGATAACAACATTCAGTACTTC
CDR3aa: CASSQYRDNNIQYF

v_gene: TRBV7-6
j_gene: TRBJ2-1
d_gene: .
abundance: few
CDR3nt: TGTGCCAGCAGCTCAATTCCCGGGCAGACGGGGGAGGATTACAATGAGCAGTTCTTC
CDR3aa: CASSSIPGQTGEDYNEQFF

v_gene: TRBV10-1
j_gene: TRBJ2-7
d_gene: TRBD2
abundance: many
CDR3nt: TGCGCCAGCAGTGAACTAGCGGGACCCCCTCTCGAGCAGTACTTC
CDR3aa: CASSELAGPPLEQYF

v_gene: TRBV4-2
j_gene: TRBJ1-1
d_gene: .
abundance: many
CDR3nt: TGTGCCAGCAGCCCGCAGGGAAACACTGAAGCTTTCTTT
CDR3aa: CASSPQGNTEAFF

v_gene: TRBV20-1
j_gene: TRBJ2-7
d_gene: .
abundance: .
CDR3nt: TGCAGTGCCCGAAAGGACAGTAGAGGCGAGCAGTACTTC
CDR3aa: CSARKDSRGEQYF

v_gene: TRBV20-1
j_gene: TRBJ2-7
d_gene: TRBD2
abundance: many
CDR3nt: TGCAGTGCTAGAGATATAGGCGGGAGGAGGTACGAGCAGTACTTC
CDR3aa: CSARDIGGRRYEQYF

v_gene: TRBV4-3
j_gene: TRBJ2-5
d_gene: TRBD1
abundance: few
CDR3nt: TGCGCCAGCAGCCTCGGGACAGGGGGAGAGACCCAGTACTTC
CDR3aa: CASSLGTGGETQYF

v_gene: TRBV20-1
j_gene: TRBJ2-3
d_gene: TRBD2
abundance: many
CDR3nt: TGCAGTGCTAGACCGGGACTACGGGGCAGGGTCAGGGGCACAGATACGCAGTATTTT
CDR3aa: CSARPGLRGRVRGTDTQYF

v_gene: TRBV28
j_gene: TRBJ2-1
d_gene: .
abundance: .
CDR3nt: TGTGCCAGCAGTTTTAACAACAATGAGCAGTTCTTC
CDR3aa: CASSFNNNEQFF

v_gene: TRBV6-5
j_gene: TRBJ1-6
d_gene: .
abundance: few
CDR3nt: TGTGCCAGCAGTTCCTACGGGACCTCCTATAATTCACCCCTCCACTTT
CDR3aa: CASSSYGTSYNSPLHF

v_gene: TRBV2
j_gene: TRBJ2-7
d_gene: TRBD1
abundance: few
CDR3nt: TGTGCCAGCAGTGTGGGACAGGGGATCTCCTACGAGCAGTACTTC
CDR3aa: CASSVGQGISYEQYF

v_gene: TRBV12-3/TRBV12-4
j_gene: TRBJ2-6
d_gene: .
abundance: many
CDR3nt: TGTGCCAGCAGTCTTCCTGGGTGGGGCTCTGGGGCCAACGTCCTGACTTTC
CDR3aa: CASSLPGWGSGANVLTF

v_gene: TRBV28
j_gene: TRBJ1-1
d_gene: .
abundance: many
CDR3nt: TGTGCCAGCAGCTCGGTTCAGGCGGGGGGGCTGTGGACTGAAGCTTTCTTT
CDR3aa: CASSSVQAGGLWTEAFF

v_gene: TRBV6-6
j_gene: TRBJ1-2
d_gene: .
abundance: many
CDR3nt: TGTGCCAGCAGCCGGGGTGAAAACTATGGCTACACCTTC
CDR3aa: CASSRGENYGYTF

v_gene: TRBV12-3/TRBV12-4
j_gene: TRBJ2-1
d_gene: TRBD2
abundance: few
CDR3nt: TGTGCCAGCAGCGACCCCGTAGCGGGCGGCTCCTACAATGAGCAGTTCTTC
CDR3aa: CASSDPVAGGSYNEQFF

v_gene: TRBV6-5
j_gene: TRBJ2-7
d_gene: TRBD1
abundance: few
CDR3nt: TGTGCCAGCCGGGACAGGGCCTACGAGCAGTACTTC
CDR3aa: CASRDRAYEQYF

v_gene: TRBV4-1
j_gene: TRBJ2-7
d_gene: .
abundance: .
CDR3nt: TGCGCCAGCAGCCCAGAGGTAGGCACCCACTACGAGCAGTACTTC
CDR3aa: CASSPEVGTHYEQYF

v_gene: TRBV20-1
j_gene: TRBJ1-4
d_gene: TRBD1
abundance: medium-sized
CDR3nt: TGCAGTGCCCCCGACCCCGGGACAGGTCTTGAAAAACTGTTTTTT
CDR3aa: CSAPDPGTGLEKLFF

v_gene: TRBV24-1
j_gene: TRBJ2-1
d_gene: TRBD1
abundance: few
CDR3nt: TGTGCCACCAGTGATTTGCAGGGGGCCGTGAATGAGCAGTTCTTC
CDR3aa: CATSDLQGAVNEQFF

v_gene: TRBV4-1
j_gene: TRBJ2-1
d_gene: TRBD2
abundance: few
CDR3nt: TGCGCCAGCAGCCAAGATTTCTCTAGCGGGAGAACGCTCTACAATGAGCAGTTCTTC
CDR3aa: CASSQDFSSGRTLYNEQFF

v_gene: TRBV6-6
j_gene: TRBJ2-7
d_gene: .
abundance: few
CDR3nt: TGTGCCAGCAGTTACTTCGACAGGTCGTCCTACGAGCAGTACTTC
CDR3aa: CASSYFDRSSYEQYF

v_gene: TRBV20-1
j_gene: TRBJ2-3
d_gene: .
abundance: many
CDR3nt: TGCAGTGCCATTAGCGGCCCGGGAAATACGCAGTATTTT
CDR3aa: CSAISGPGNTQYF

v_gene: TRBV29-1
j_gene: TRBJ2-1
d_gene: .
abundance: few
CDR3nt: TGCAGCGTCCTGGGGCAACACAAGGGCCTAAATGAGCAGTTCTTC
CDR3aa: CSVLGQHKGLNEQFF

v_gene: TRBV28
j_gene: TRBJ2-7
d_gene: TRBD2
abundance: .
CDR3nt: TGTGCCAGCGGACCTGAGGGACTACAAAGGAGGTACTTC
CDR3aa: CASGPEGLQRRYF

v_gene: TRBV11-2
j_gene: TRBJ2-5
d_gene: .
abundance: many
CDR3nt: TGTGCCAGCAGCTTAGTTCCCCGGGAGACCCAGTACTTC
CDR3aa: CASSLVPRETQYF

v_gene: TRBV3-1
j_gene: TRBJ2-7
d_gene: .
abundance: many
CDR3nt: TGTGCCAGCAGCCAGAGTAAACACGAGCAGTACTTC
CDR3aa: CASSQSKHEQYF

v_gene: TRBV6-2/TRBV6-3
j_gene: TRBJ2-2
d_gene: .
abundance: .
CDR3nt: TGTGCCAGCAGTTACACAGCGGGCCTCGGTGGGGAGCTGTTTTTT
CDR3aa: CASSYTAGLGGELFF

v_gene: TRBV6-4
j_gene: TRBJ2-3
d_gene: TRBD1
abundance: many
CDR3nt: TGTGCCAGCAGTGACTCGACAGGGGCAGATACGCAGTATTTT
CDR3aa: CASSDSTGADTQYF

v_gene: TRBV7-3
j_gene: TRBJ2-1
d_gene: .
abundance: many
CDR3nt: TGTGCCAGCAGCCCGGGGTATAACAATGAGCAGTTCTTC
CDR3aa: CASSPGYNNEQFF

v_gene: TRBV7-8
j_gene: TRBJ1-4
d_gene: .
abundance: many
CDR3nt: TGTGCCAGCAGCTTAACCAGTTTGGCAACTAATGAAAAACTGTTTTTT
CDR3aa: CASSLTSLATNEKLFF